Listed here are 5 T cell receptor beta chains from one sample, sequenced in a study of technical replicates of blood from four donors. Clones were read by immunoSEQ multiplex PCR, and TCRdb kept only the in-frame ones, dropping some. Of approximately 90,000 clones listed, around 95% are singletons. Sequenced sample: T cells isolated from PBMCs. The receptors were gathered from a human donor in good health.

The CDR3 sequence is CASSQGDRGAHYGYTF. DNA for the CDR3: TGCGCCAGCAGCCAGGGGGACAGGGGTGCCCACTATGGCTACACCTTC. The V and J genes are TRBV4-1 and TRBJ1-2; TRBD1 matches at 10 bases. Germline V gives CDR1 MGHRA, CDR2 YSYEKL. V dropped 3 bases and J dropped 3; count of bases not matched to a gene: 7. The CDR3 extends over 16 amino acids.

The chain carries TRBV7-9 and TRBJ2-3; perhaps TRBD2 as D (6 bases). The ends were cut back, 4 bases at V and 0 bases at J, with 17 bases in the middle. The CDR3 length is 17 residues. From germline, CDR1 is SEHNR and CDR2 FQNEAQ (reference sequence). CDR3 nucleotide sequence: TGTGCCAGCAGCTACCCTTTCCGGGGGTTAAGCACAGATACGCAGTATTTT. As protein: CASSYPFRGLSTDTQYF.

The rearrangement uses TRBV19 and TRBJ2-3, with 11 nucleotides matching TRBD2. The germline CDR1 and CDR2 sequences are LNHDA and SQIVND (reference sequence). The V gene end was trimmed by 3 bases and the J gene end by 5 bases; junction bases not matched to a gene: 4. The CDR3 totals 15 residues. As DNA, the CDR3 is TGTGCCAGTAGTATCGTCCTAGCGGGAGGAGATACGCAGTATTTT. Its translation: CASSIVLAGGDTQYF.

This chain links TRBV23-1 with TRBJ1-4, with TRBD1 matching 11 bases. TRBV23-1 is designated an ORF whose function remains uncertain. The V gene end was trimmed by 3 bases and the J gene end by 9 bases; junction bases not matched to a gene: 6. The CDR3 is 15 residues long. The CDR3 loop reads CASSHHRDRGKKLFF. CDR3 DNA: TGCGCCAGCAGTCATCACCGGGACAGGGGGAAAAAACTGTTTTTT.

V and J are TRBV10-1 and TRBJ1-1; D call uncertain. Germline values: CDR1 WNHNN, CDR2 SYGVQD (reference sequence). V was cut by 2 bases and J by 4 bases, with 11 bases left in between. The CDR3 loop spans 14 amino acids. The CDR3 region is CASSEMGSGTEAFF. DNA of the CDR3: TGCGCCAGCAGTGAGATGGGGAGCGGCACTGAAGCTTTCTTT.